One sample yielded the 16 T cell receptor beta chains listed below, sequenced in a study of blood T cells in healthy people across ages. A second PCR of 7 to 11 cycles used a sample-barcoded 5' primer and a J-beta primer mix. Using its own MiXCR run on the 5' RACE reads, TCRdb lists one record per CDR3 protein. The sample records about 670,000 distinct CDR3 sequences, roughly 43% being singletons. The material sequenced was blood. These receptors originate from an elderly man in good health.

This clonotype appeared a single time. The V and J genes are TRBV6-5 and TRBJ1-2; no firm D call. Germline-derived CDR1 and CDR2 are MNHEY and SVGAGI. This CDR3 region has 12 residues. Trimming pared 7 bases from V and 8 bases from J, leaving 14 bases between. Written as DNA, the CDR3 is TGTGCCAGCACCAAGGCGGGGTTAGGCTACACCTTC. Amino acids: CASTKAGLGYTF.

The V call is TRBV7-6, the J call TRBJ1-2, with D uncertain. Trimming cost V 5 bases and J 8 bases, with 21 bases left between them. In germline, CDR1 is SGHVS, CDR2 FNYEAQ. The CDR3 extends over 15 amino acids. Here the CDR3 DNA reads TGTGCCAGCAGCCCCAGCATCGCAGTCTCAGGAGGCTACACCTTC. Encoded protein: CASSPSIAVSGGYTF.

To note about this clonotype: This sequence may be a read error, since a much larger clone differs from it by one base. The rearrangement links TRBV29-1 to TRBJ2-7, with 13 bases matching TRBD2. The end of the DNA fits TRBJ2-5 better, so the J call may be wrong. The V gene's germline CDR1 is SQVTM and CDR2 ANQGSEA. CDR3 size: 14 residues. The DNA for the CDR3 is TGCAGCTCCGACCGGACTAGCGGGAGAGAGACCCAGTACTTC. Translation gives CSSDRTSGRETQYF.

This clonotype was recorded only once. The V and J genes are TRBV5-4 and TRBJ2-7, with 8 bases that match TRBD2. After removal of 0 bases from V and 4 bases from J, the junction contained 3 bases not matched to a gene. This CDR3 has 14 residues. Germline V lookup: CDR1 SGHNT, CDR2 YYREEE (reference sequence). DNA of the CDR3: TGTGCCAGCAGCTTGGCGGGAGGGGAGTACGAGCAGTACTTC. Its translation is CASSLAGGEYEQYF.

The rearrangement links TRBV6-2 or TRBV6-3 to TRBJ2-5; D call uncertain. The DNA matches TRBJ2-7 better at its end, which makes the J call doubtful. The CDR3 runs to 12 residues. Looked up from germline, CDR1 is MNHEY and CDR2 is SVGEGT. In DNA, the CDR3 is TGTGCCAGCGCTGGGGATCGTCGCGAGCAGTACTTC. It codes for CASAGDRREQYF.

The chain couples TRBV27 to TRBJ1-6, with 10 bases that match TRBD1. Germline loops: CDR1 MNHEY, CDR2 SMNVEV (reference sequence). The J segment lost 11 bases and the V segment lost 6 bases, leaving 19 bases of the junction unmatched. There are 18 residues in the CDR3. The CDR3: CASSPSGTGASVRPPLHF. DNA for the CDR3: TGTGCCAGCAGCCCATCCGGGACAGGGGCATCTGTCCGTCCACCCCTCCACTTT.

The CDR3 here is CASRPGGAKETQYF. CDR3 DNA sequence: TGTGCCAGCCGTCCAGGGGGGGCAAAAGAGACCCAGTACTTC. The J gene is TRBJ2-5, the V gene TRBV27, with D perhaps being TRBD1 or TRBD2 (7 bases each). V was cut by 8 bases and J by 3 bases, with 16 bases left in between. The CDR3 is made up of 14 amino acids. Germline V gene data show CDR1 as MNHEY and CDR2 as SMNVEV (reference sequence).

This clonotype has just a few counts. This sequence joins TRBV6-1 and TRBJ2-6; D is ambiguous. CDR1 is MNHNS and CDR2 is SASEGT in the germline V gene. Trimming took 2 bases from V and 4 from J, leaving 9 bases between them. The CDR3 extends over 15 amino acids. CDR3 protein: CASSELGSGANVLTF. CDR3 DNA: TGTGCCAGCAGTGAACTCGGTTCCGGGGCCAACGTCCTGACTTTC.

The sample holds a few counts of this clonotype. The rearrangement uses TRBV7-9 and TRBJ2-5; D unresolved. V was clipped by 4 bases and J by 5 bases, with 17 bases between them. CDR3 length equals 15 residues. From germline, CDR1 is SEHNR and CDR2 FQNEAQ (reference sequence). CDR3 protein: CASSWFATSRETQYF. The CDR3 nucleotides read TGTGCCAGCAGCTGGTTCGCCACATCAAGGGAGACCCAGTACTTC.

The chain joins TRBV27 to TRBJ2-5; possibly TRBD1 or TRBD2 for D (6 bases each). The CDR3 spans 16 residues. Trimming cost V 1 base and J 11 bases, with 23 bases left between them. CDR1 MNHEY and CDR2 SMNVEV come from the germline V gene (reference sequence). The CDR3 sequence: CASSLLGGSSVHEQYF. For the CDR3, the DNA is TGTGCCAGCAGTTTATTAGGGGGGTCCTCCGTCCATGAGCAGTACTTC.

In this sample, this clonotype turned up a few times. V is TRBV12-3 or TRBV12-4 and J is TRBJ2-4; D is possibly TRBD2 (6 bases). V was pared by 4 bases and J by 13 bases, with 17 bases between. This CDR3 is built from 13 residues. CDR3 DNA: TGTGCCAGCAGTTCACTCGGGGGACTTGGGCAGTACTTC. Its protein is CASSSLGGLGQYF.

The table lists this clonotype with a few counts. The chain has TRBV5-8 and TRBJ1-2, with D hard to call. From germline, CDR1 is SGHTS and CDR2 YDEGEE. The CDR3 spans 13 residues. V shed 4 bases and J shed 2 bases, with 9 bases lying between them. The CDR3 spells CASSVARNYGYTF. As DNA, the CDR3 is TGTGCCAGCAGCGTGGCCAGAAACTATGGCTACACCTTC.

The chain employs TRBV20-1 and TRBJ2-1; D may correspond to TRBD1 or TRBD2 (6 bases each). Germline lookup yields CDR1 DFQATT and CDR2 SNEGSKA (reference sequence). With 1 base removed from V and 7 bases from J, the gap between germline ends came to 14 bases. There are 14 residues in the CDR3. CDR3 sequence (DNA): TGCAGTGCTAGAGTGGGGGGCTGGGGAAATGAGCAGTTCTTC. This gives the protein CSARVGGWGNEQFF.

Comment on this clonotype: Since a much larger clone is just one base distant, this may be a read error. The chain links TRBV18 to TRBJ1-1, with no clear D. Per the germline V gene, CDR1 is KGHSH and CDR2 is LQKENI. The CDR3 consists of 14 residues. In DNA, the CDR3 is TGTGCCAGCTCACCAACGGGCATGAACGCTGAAGCTTTCTTT. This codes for CASSPTGMNAEAFF.

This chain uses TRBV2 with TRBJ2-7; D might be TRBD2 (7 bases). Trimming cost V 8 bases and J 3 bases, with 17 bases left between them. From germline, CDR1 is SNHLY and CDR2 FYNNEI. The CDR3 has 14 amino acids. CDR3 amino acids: CASAVLGGLYEQYF. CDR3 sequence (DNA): TGTGCCAGCGCTGTGCTCGGGGGGCTCTACGAGCAGTACTTC.

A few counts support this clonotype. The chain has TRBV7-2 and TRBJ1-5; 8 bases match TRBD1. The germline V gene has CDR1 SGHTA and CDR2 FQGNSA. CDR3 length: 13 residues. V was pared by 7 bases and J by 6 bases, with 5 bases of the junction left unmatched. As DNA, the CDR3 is TGTGCCAGCACTTTGGACAGGGCTCAGCCCCAGCATTTT. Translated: CASTLDRAQPQHF.